The 29 T cell receptor beta chains in this list originate from one sample, sequenced in a study of CD8+CD57+ T cells in acquired aplastic anemia. Profiling of TCR beta VDJ combinations and CDR3 sequences used genomic DNA as template. TCRdb reprocessed the reads via MiXCR and lists one record per CDR3 protein. This sample yields about 220,000 distinct CDR3 sequences, of which 30% to 40% are seen a single time; roughly 1.1% belongs to the top ten. The sequenced sample consisted of sorted CD4+, CD8+, or CD8+CD57+ T cells (not recorded which) from PBMCs. These receptors originate from a human donor in good health, serving as a control.

This clonotype was seen many times. The chain links TRBV12-3 or TRBV12-4 to TRBJ2-5; 7 nucleotides agree with TRBD1. This CDR3 is 14 amino acids long. With V trimmed by 6 bases and J by 2 bases, 6 bases remained unmatched. CDR3 DNA: TGTGCCAGCAGAAGGGACAGTTTTCAAGAGACCCAGTACTTC. It codes for CASRRDSFQETQYF.

As for this clonotype: A much more abundant neighbour one base away suggests this may be a read error. The CDR3 bases are TGTGCCAGCAGCCAAATTGGACAGGGAGATTCACCCCTCCACTTT. Translating gives CASSQIGQGDSPLHF. The chain carries TRBV4-2 and TRBJ1-6, with 8 bases fitting TRBD1. This CDR3 contains 15 residues. V trimming: 2 bases; J trimming: 8 bases; junction bases outside the gene matches: 5. From germline, CDR1 is LGHNA and CDR2 YNFKEQ.

This clonotype was picked up a small number of times. At one boundary the junction diverges from the germline segment, which might be a read error. The chain's CDR3 is CASRAVLGQTGTQYF. CDR3 nucleotides: TGTGCCAGTAGGGCCGTACTAGGTCAAACAGGTACGCAGTATTTT. The chain recombines TRBV19 with TRBJ2-3; either TRBD1 or TRBD2 may supply D (5 bases each). Germline CDR1 LNHDA, CDR2 SQIVND (reference sequence). There are 15 residues in the CDR3.

CDR3 bases: TGTGCCATCAGTGAGATAATGAACACTGAAGCTTTCTTT. Protein product: CAISEIMNTEAFF. J is TRBJ1-1 and V is TRBV10-3; D remains ambiguous. CDR3 length: 13 residues. The ends were cut back, 2 bases at V and 0 bases at J, with 4 bases in the middle. Looked up from germline, CDR1 is ENHRY and CDR2 is SYGVKD.

Ten or more counts support this clonotype. CDR3 DNA sequence: TGTGCCAGCAGTCCAAACATGAACACTGAAGCTTTCTTT. It specifies CASSPNMNTEAFF. The rearrangement links TRBV7-3 to TRBJ1-1; the D is unclear. V was trimmed by 6 bases and J by 0 bases, leaving 8 bases between them. The CDR3 consists of 13 residues. Germline loops: CDR1 SGHTA, CDR2 FQGTGA.

This clonotype was detected ten times or more. The chain recombines TRBV10-3 with TRBJ1-6, with D maybe TRBD1 (5 bases). The CDR3 consists of 15 residues. The germline gives CDR1 ENHRY, CDR2 SYGVKD. Trimming removed 4 bases from V and 8 bases from J, with 15 bases in between. The CDR3 region has the DNA TGTGCCATCAGTGCCCGGGACGGGGCCGATTCACCCCTCCACTTT. As protein: CAISARDGADSPLHF.

This clonotype was picked up many times. The J gene is TRBJ1-2, the V gene TRBV2, with D possibly being TRBD1 (5 bases). V lost 5 bases, J lost 3 bases, and 16 bases lay in between. The CDR3 spans 15 residues. Germline V gene sequence: CDR1 SNHLY, CDR2 FYNNEI. Written as DNA, the CDR3 is TGTGCCAGCAGTCCCCTTATCGGGGGGGACTATGGCTACACCTTC. This codes for CASSPLIGGDYGYTF.

This rearrangement joins TRBV3-1 to TRBJ2-1; the D gene is possibly TRBD2 (6 bases). Germline CDR1 reads LGHDT; CDR2 reads YNNKEL (reference sequence). V lost 5 bases and J lost 10, with 12 bases in between. The CDR3 is 12 residues long. The CDR3, as DNA: TGTGCCAGCAGCTACCGGGAGCGGGAGCAGTTCTTC. It is translated as CASSYREREQFF.

The rearrangement links TRBV6-1 to TRBJ2-1; 7 nucleotides line up with TRBD1. Germline CDR1 reads MNHNS; CDR2 reads SASEGT. V was pared by 6 bases and J by 8 bases, with 13 bases of the junction left unmatched. The CDR3 covers 15 residues. In DNA, the CDR3 is TGTGCCAGCAGAAAAGATTTTAACAGGGGATATGAGCAGTTCTTC. Translating gives CASRKDFNRGYEQFF.

The chain links TRBV5-1 to TRBJ2-3; D may match TRBD1 or TRBD2 (6 bases each). V was shortened by 3 bases and J by 3 bases, with 20 bases between the two germline ends. Germline-derived CDR1 and CDR2 are SGHRS and YFSETQ. There are 17 residues in the CDR3. The DNA for the CDR3 is TGCGCCAGCAGCTCGGCCGGGGGCAGGGGAAGAACAGATACGCAGTATTTT. Residues: CASSSAGGRGRTDTQYF.

The chain carries TRBV10-3 and TRBJ1-3; D is uncertain. In germline, CDR1 is ENHRY, CDR2 SYGVKD. This CDR3 contains 15 residues. V shed 6 bases and J shed 2 bases, with 14 bases lying between them. CDR3 sequence reads: CAISREGTAGNTIYF. CDR3 DNA: TGTGCCATCAGCCGGGAGGGAACTGCTGGAAACACCATATATTTT.

This clonotype was recorded at least ten times. This chain connects TRBV4-1 to TRBJ2-1; 7 nucleotides line up with TRBD1. In germline, CDR1 is MGHRA, CDR2 YSYEKL. Trimming cost V 3 bases and J 10 bases; bases outside gene matches: 12. The CDR3 runs to 15 residues. CDR3 coding DNA: TGCGCCAGCAGCCAGCCACTCATGACAGGGAAGGAGCAGTTCTTC. Its protein is CASSQPLMTGKEQFF.

This clonotype was detected many times. V usage is TRBV29-1 and J usage is TRBJ2-1; possibly TRBD1 for D (6 bases). Germline lookup yields CDR1 SQVTM and CDR2 ANQGSEA. This CDR3 region has 14 residues. The V and J ends lost 1 base and 1 base respectively, with 8 bases between them. CDR3 sequence (DNA): TGCAGCGTTGAAGTCCAGGGGTCCTACAATGAGCAGTTCTTC. This translates into CSVEVQGSYNEQFF.

This chain connects TRBV18 to TRBJ1-2; D gene ambiguous. The CDR3 totals 14 residues. V shed 2 bases and J shed 3 bases, with 10 bases lying between them. Germline CDR1 KGHSH, CDR2 LQKENI. The CDR3 DNA is TGTGCCAGCTCACCATCGAACACCTACTATGGCTACACCTTC. Translation gives CASSPSNTYYGYTF.

The sample holds many counts of this clonotype. This chain joins TRBV13 and TRBJ1-6; no clear D. Trimming stripped 3 bases from V and 6 bases from J, with 9 bases between. Looked up from germline, CDR1 is PRHDT and CDR2 is FYEKMQ (reference sequence). The CDR3 extends over 14 amino acids. CDR3 sequence (DNA): TGTGCCAGCAGCTTTTTACGCCTTAATTCACCCCTCCACTTT. It translates to CASSFLRLNSPLHF.

The table lists this clonotype with a count of one. The DNA for the CDR3 is TGCAGTGCTAGAGATAGTACGACAGGGGTAAACACTGAAGCTTTCTTT. Amino acids: CSARDSTTGVNTEAFF. The chain joins TRBV20-1 to TRBJ1-1, with 8 bases aligning to TRBD1. The CDR3 is 16 residues long. The V gene's germline CDR1 is DFQATT and CDR2 SNEGSKA (reference sequence). With 0 bases clipped from V and 2 bases from J, the junction kept 8 bases outside the gene matches.

This clonotype was observed many times. This sequence joins TRBV2 and TRBJ2-2, with 8 positions matching TRBD1. The CDR3 loop spans 16 amino acids. Germline-derived CDR1 and CDR2 are SNHLY and FYNNEI. Unmatched junction bases numbered 9, after V lost 6 bases and J lost 3 bases. The CDR3 DNA sequence: TGTGCCAGCAGCTTACAGACAGGGGAGTACACCGGGGAGCTGTTTTTT. Translating gives CASSLQTGEYTGELFF.

The rearrangement uses TRBV2 and TRBJ2-5; either TRBD1 or TRBD2 may supply D (5 bases each). The CDR3 is 13 residues long. Trimming took off 4 bases at V and 7 bases at J, with 13 bases between the two ends. Germline-derived CDR1 and CDR2 are SNHLY and FYNNEI. The chain's CDR3 is CASSGDGVGTQYF. CDR3 nucleotide sequence: TGTGCCAGCAGTGGGGACGGTGTAGGGACCCAGTACTTC.

The chain uses TRBV19 and TRBJ2-7; perhaps TRBD1 as D (6 bases). Germline values: CDR1 LNHDA, CDR2 SQIVND (reference sequence). The CDR3 has 11 amino acids. Trimming removed 7 bases from V and 6 bases from J, with 10 bases in between. The CDR3 spells CASKGVGEQYF. The CDR3 coding sequence is TGTGCCAGTAAGGGGGTGGGCGAGCAGTACTTC.

This clonotype was recorded many times. The chain joins TRBV6-1 to TRBJ1-2, with 8 bases aligning to TRBD1. Germline V gene sequence: CDR1 MNHNS, CDR2 SASEGT. This CDR3 spans 13 amino acids. V gave up 4 bases and J gave up 7 bases; unmatched junction bases: 5. The DNA for the CDR3 is TGTGCCAGCAGTGGGACAGGGCAACGTGGCTACACCTTC. Amino acid sequence: CASSGTGQRGYTF.

Ten or more counts support this clonotype. V is TRBV10-2 and J is TRBJ2-7; D is possibly TRBD2 (6 bases). CDR3 length equals 15 residues. V lost 3 bases, J lost 0 bases, and 12 bases lay in between. Germline V gives CDR1 WSHSY, CDR2 SAAADI. As DNA, the CDR3 is TGCGCCAGCAGTGATTGGGGACTTCCCTCCTACGAGCAGTACTTC. Translation: CASSDWGLPSYEQYF.

In nucleotides, the CDR3 is TGTGCCACCCAGACGGCGGGCGGAAGCTACGAGCAGTACTTC. Translation: CATQTAGGSYEQYF. This sequence joins TRBV19 and TRBJ2-7, with D perhaps TRBD2 (5 bases). The germline CDR1 and CDR2 sequences are LNHDA and SQIVND (reference sequence). This CDR3 spans 14 amino acids. Trimming removed 10 bases at V and 3 bases at J, with 19 bases between. The full variable domain, its missing parts supplied by reference TRBV19 and TRBJ2-7, is DGGITQSPKYLFRKEGQNVTLSCEQNLNHDAMYWYRQDPGQGLRLIYYSQIVNDFQKGDIAEGYSVSREKKESFPLTVTSAQKNPTAFYLCATQTAGGSYEQYFGPGTRLTVT.

This clonotype has at least ten counts. The rearrangement uses TRBV2 and TRBJ1-2; TRBD1 agrees at 7 bases. CDR3 length equals 11 residues. The germline gives CDR1 SNHLY, CDR2 FYNNEI. V lost 8 bases, J lost 14 bases, and 11 bases stayed unmatched. The chain's CDR3 is CASHMDRLLTF. CDR3 nucleotide sequence: TGTGCCAGCCATATGGACAGGCTCCTGACCTTC. The complete variable domain, with remaining parts taken from reference TRBV2 and TRBJ1-2, reads EPEVTQTPSHQVTQMGQEVILRCVPISNHLYFYWYRQILGQKVEFLVSFYNNEISEKSEIFDDQFSVERPDGSNFTLKIRSTKLEDSAMYFCASHMDRLLTFGSGTRLTVV.

This clonotype was recorded many times. The chain employs TRBV7-9 and TRBJ2-5; 8 nucleotides agree with TRBD2. V shed 4 bases and J 0 bases; nucleotides not matched to a gene: 4. The CDR3 sequence is 15 residues long. The germline V gene has CDR1 SEHNR and CDR2 FQNEAQ (reference sequence). The CDR3 nucleotides read TGTGCCAGCAGCTCGGGAGGGCCGTACCAAGAGACCCAGTACTTC. Residues: CASSSGGPYQETQYF.

There are a few counts of this clonotype. The chain has TRBV7-2 and TRBJ2-2, with TRBD1 matching over 7 bases. Trimming at V came to 2 bases and at J to 4 bases, leaving 4 bases not matched to a gene. Germline assignment: CDR1 SGHTA and CDR2 FQGNSA. The CDR3 runs 15 residues. CDR3 amino acids: CASSLIGGTTGELFF. The DNA for the CDR3 is TGTGCCAGCAGCTTAATAGGGGGCACCACCGGGGAGCTGTTTTTT.

This clonotype was seen at least ten times. The J gene is TRBJ2-5, the V gene TRBV7-7; TRBD2 might be the D (5 bases). The CDR3 extends over 13 amino acids. V lost 1 base, J lost 5 bases, and 8 bases lay in between. From germline, CDR1 is SSHAT and CDR2 FNYEAQ (reference sequence). The CDR3: CASSLGLAETQYF. In nucleotides, the CDR3 is TGTGCCAGCAGCTTAGGGCTAGCTGAGACCCAGTACTTC.

This clonotype was detected only once. A much larger clonotype is one base distant, so this may be a read error. The CDR3 nucleotides are TGTGCCAGCAGGGACAGAGTCGCTTTCTTT. Its translation is CASRDRVAFF. The chain is built from TRBV12-3 or TRBV12-4 and TRBJ1-1; TRBD1 might be the D (6 bases). The ends were cut back, 6 bases at V and 11 bases at J, with 10 bases in the middle. The CDR3 contains 10 residues.

On this clonotype: The junction shows a germline mismatch at one end, possibly a read error. This chain links TRBV11-2 with TRBJ2-7; D not certain. The CDR3 extends over 12 amino acids. Germline CDR1 is SGHAT and CDR2 is FQNNGV. DNA of the CDR3: TGTGCCAGCAGTTACCGAGGTTACGAGCAGCACTTC. Protein sequence: CASSYRGYEQHF.

This clonotype was seen a few times. The chain recombines TRBV4-2 with TRBJ1-1; no clear D. CDR1 and CDR2 from the germline V gene are LGHNA and YNFKEQ. This CDR3 is built from 13 residues. V was clipped by 1 base and J by 3 bases, with 6 bases between them. CDR3 residues: CASSQGLYTEAFF. DNA of the CDR3: TGTGCCAGCAGCCAAGGTTTGTACACTGAAGCTTTCTTT.